Below are 26 T cell receptor beta chains sequenced from a single sample in a study of T cells in Graves' hyperthyroidism and ophthalmopathy. It was RNA transcripts that yielded the amplified TCR beta CDR3 regions. A first-round RT-PCR of the TCR CDR3 used the HTBI primer set. TCRdb ran MiXCR on the multiplex PCR reads and lists one entry per CDR3 protein. Seen here are some 200,000 distinct CDR3 sequences, roughly 17% observed once, and the top ten hold over 45%. The sequencing input was blood. Receptors were obtained from a woman aged 45-65 years with Graves' hyperthyroidism.

CDR3 in amino acids: CASSLGGRVGDTQYF. The CDR3 DNA is TGTGCCAGCAGCTTAGGAGGGAGGGTAGGAGATACGCAGTATTTT. This rearrangement joins TRBV11-2 to TRBJ2-3, with TRBD2 matching 7 bases. V was pared by 1 base and J by 5 bases, with 6 bases of the junction left unmatched. Germline V gene data show CDR1 as SGHAT and CDR2 as FQNNGV. The CDR3 extends over 15 amino acids.

This clonotype was counted only a few times. This chain connects TRBV5-1 to TRBJ2-1, with 7 bases matching TRBD1. The CDR3 covers 15 residues. V lost 1 base, J lost 8 bases, and 9 bases stayed unmatched. Germline values: CDR1 SGHRS, CDR2 YFSETQ. In DNA, the CDR3 is TGCGCCAGCAGCTTGTTACCTTGGACAGGCGATGAGCAGTTCTTC. Translation: CASSLLPWTGDEQFF.

This clonotype appeared a few times. The chain couples TRBV18 to TRBJ2-7, with 10 nucleotides matching TRBD2. The V segment lost 3 bases and the J segment 5 bases; nucleotides outside the gene matches: 7. There are 15 residues in the CDR3. CDR1 and CDR2 (germline): KGHSH, LQKENI. The CDR3 sequence: CASSPLLAGMDEQYF. CDR3 DNA: TGTGCCAGCTCACCGTTACTAGCGGGAATGGACGAGCAGTACTTC.

At least ten counts were recorded for this clonotype. The chain couples TRBV6-1 to TRBJ2-7; TRBD2 agrees at 10 bases. Germline V lookup: CDR1 MNHNS, CDR2 SASEGT. The V and J ends lost 2 bases and 3 bases, in that order; junction bases with no gene match: 7. The CDR3 loop spans 16 amino acids. CDR3 nucleotides: TGTGCCAGCAGTGAACTAGCGGGAGAGATGAACTACGAGCAGTACTTC. Residues: CASSELAGEMNYEQYF.

This sequence joins TRBV24-1 and TRBJ2-1; TRBD1 agrees at 9 bases. The junction had 1 base not matched to a gene; V was cut back by 1 base and J by 1 base. Germline-derived CDR1 and CDR2 are KGHDR and SFDVKD. This CDR3 is 16 amino acids long. This chain's CDR3 is CATSDLGQGSYNEQFF. CDR3 coding DNA: TGTGCCACCAGTGATTTAGGACAGGGGTCCTACAATGAGCAGTTCTTC.

There are many counts of this clonotype. J is TRBJ2-1 and V is TRBV7-3; 10 nucleotides agree with TRBD2. This CDR3 comprises 15 residues. V gave up 5 bases and J gave up 0 bases; unmatched junction bases: 1. CDR1 and CDR2 from the germline V gene are SGHTA and FQGTGA. The chain's CDR3 is CASSLAGASYNEQFF. The CDR3 DNA reads as TGTGCCAGCAGCCTAGCGGGAGCCTCCTACAATGAGCAGTTCTTC.

V is TRBV11-2 and J is TRBJ2-1; D uncertain. Germline V gene data show CDR1 as SGHAT and CDR2 as FQNNGV. This CDR3 spans 13 amino acids. V lost 5 bases and J lost 5, with 10 bases in between. CDR3 region: CASSLSTDNEQFF. In DNA, the CDR3 is TGTGCCAGCAGCCTCTCAACCGACAATGAGCAGTTCTTC.

The table lists this clonotype with many counts. V gene TRBV6-6 combines with J gene TRBJ1-1; perhaps TRBD1 as D (6 bases). V gave up 0 bases and J gave up 3 bases, with 14 bases separating them. This CDR3 has 16 amino acids. Germline V gene lookup returns CDR1 MNHNY and CDR2 SVGAGI (reference sequence). The CDR3 loop reads CASSYSPQGGYTEAFF. CDR3 coding DNA: TGTGCCAGCAGTTACTCTCCACAGGGCGGATACACTGAAGCTTTCTTT.

This clonotype was picked up many times. CDR3 coding DNA: TGCAGTGCCATTATCCCCGACATAAACACTGAAGCTTTCTTT. Translating it yields CSAIIPDINTEAFF. V and J are TRBV20-1 and TRBJ1-1; D is unclear. Germline V lookup: CDR1 DFQATT, CDR2 SNEGSKA (reference sequence). V gave up 6 bases and J gave up 2 bases, with 16 bases separating them. The CDR3 extends over 14 amino acids.

The table lists this clonotype with a few counts. The chain couples TRBV7-9 to TRBJ2-7; the D is unclear. The CDR3 consists of 13 residues. Trimming pared 6 bases from V and 2 bases from J, leaving 11 bases between. Per germline, CDR1 SEHNR and CDR2 FQNEAQ (reference sequence). In DNA, the CDR3 is TGTGCCAGCAGTTTTACAAACCCCTACGAGCAGTACTTC. This encodes CASSFTNPYEQYF.

A remark on this clonotype: The junction differs from germline at one of its ends, possibly a read error. V and J are TRBV29-1 and TRBJ2-6; 10 nucleotides match TRBD1. The length of the CDR3 is 16 residues. Looked up from germline, CDR1 is SQVTM and CDR2 is ANQGSEA. The CDR3 nucleotides are TGCAGCGCGACAGGGGGCCTGGACTCTGGGGCCAACGTCCCGACTTTC. It specifies CSATGGLDSGANVPTF. The whole variable domain, remainder taken from reference TRBV29-1 and TRBJ2-6, is SAVISQKPSRDICQRGTSLTIQCQVDSQVTMMFWYRQQPGQSLTLIATANQGSEATYESGFVIDKFPISRPNLTFSTLTVSNMSPEDSSIYLCSATGGLDSGANVPTFGAGSRLTVL.

This clonotype showed up many times. The chain is built from TRBV30 and TRBJ1-1; D possibly corresponds to TRBD1 (5 bases). V gave up 4 bases and J gave up 4 bases, with 10 bases separating them. Germline V lookup: CDR1 GTSNPN, CDR2 SVGIG (reference sequence). The CDR3 covers 12 residues. This chain's CDR3 is CAWTRQRTEAFF. The CDR3 DNA reads as TGTGCCTGGACAAGACAGCGCACTGAAGCTTTCTTT.

The chain couples TRBV24-1 to TRBJ2-3, with D tentatively TRBD2 (5 bases). The V gene lost 4 bases and the J gene lost 4 bases, with 20 bases spanning the gap. This CDR3 comprises 17 residues. Germline CDR1 reads KGHDR; CDR2 reads SFDVKD. The CDR3 DNA sequence: TGTGCCACCAGTGACCCTGGATTGCCCGGAGGTCCAGATACGCAGTATTTT. It yields the protein CATSDPGLPGGPDTQYF.

V is TRBV19 and J is TRBJ1-5; 7 nucleotides line up with TRBD1. This CDR3 contains 14 residues. J was trimmed by 2 bases and V by 7 bases; bases with no gene match: 5. Germline V gene sequence: CDR1 LNHDA, CDR2 SQIVND (reference sequence). The CDR3 DNA reads as TGTGCCAGTAACCCGGGACAGCGCAATCAGCCCCAGCATTTT. Translation gives CASNPGQRNQPQHF.

The table lists this clonotype with many counts. The CDR3: CASGATSGTGETQYF. Written as DNA, the CDR3 is TGTGCCAGCGGCGCGACTAGCGGGACGGGCGAGACCCAGTACTTC. The chain has TRBV28 and TRBJ2-5; 11 positions match TRBD2. The CDR3 spans 15 residues. Germline lookup yields CDR1 MDHEN and CDR2 SYDVKM. V was pared by 8 bases and J by 5 bases, with 10 bases of the junction left unmatched.

This clonotype was observed at least ten times. The rearrangement links TRBV7-9 to TRBJ1-1, with D tentatively TRBD1 (5 bases). The CDR3 sequence is 13 residues long. V gave up 5 bases and J gave up 1 base, with 8 bases separating them. Germline V gives CDR1 SEHNR, CDR2 FQNEAQ (reference sequence). The CDR3 DNA sequence: TGTGCCAGCAGCCTACAGGCGAACACTGAAGCTTTCTTT. Its protein is CASSLQANTEAFF. The whole variable domain, filled in from reference TRBV7-9 and TRBJ1-1, reads DTGVSQNPRHKITKRGQNVTFRCDPISEHNRLYWYRQTLGQGPEFLTYFQNEAQLEKSRLLSDRFSAERPKGSFSTLEIQRTEQGDSAMYLCASSLQANTEAFFGQGTRLTVV.

This clonotype was detected only a few times. This chain uses TRBV18 with TRBJ1-2; possible D gene TRBD1, 6 bases. V gave up 0 bases and J gave up 8 bases, with 19 bases separating them. The CDR3 has 16 residues. Germline lookup yields CDR1 KGHSH and CDR2 LQKENI. CDR3 sequence (DNA): TGTGCCAGCTCACCACCGGGGGGACAAAGTTCGGGAGGCTACACCTTC. It codes for CASSPPGGQSSGGYTF.

This clonotype showed up many times. The chain links TRBV20-1 to TRBJ2-3; 13 nucleotides agree with TRBD2. This CDR3 spans 15 amino acids. The germline V gene encodes CDR1 DFQATT and CDR2 SNEGSKA (reference sequence). The V gene end was trimmed by 3 bases and the J gene end by 4 bases; junction bases not matched to a gene: 4. CDR3 amino acids: CSASPTSGRSDTQYF. CDR3 in DNA: TGCAGTGCTAGTCCGACTAGCGGGAGGTCAGATACGCAGTATTTT.

This clonotype has ten or more counts. The chain has TRBV4-1 and TRBJ2-7; no definite D call. Germline values: CDR1 MGHRA, CDR2 YSYEKL. V was trimmed by 1 base and J by 0 bases, leaving 13 bases between them. The CDR3 runs to 16 residues. The CDR3 nucleotides are TGCGCCAGCAGCCAAGTGTCAGGCACGTACTCCTACGAGCAGTACTTC. Translated: CASSQVSGTYSYEQYF.

There are many counts of this clonotype. A read error may produce the germline difference seen at one junction end. The chain is built from TRBV20-1 and TRBJ2-1; D possibly uses TRBD1 or TRBD2 (5 bases each). The V gene's germline CDR1 is DFQATT and CDR2 SNEGSKA (reference sequence). The CDR3 spans 16 residues. CDR3 in amino acids: CSARDLDRGSNNEQFF. In DNA form, the CDR3 reads TGCAGTGCTAGAGATCTTGACCGGGGCTCCAACAATGAGCAGTTCTTC.

J is TRBJ2-2 and V is TRBV30; D not certain. The CDR3 spans 13 residues. Per germline, CDR1 GTSNPN and CDR2 SVGIG (reference sequence). The V end lost 3 bases, the J end lost 9 bases, and 14 bases lay between the germline ends. CDR3 nucleotide sequence: TGTGCCTGGAGCGCAGACGGCCCCCGGGAGCTGTTTTTT. Translated, it gives CAWSADGPRELFF.

This clonotype turned up a few times. The chain recombines TRBV6-1 with TRBJ1-5; D is possibly TRBD1 (6 bases). This CDR3 region has 17 residues. Germline CDR1 MNHNS, CDR2 SASEGT. V lost 5 bases to trimming and J lost 2 bases, with 19 bases between them. The CDR3: CASSKSTGLEGNQPQHF. CDR3 bases: TGTGCCAGCAGTAAATCGACAGGCCTGGAGGGCAATCAGCCCCAGCATTTT.

This clonotype was observed at least ten times. The rearrangement links TRBV6-1 to TRBJ1-2; 7 bases align to TRBD1. The trim removed 5 bases at V and 7 bases at J, leaving 13 bases unmatched. Germline assignment: CDR1 MNHNS and CDR2 SASEGT. This CDR3 contains 15 residues. CDR3 loop: CASSYLTAGGFGYTF. The CDR3 region has the DNA TGTGCCAGCAGTTACCTGACGGCAGGGGGATTTGGCTACACCTTC.

This clonotype was picked up many times. The rearrangement joins TRBV11-1 to TRBJ2-1; D is perhaps TRBD1 (7 bases). There are 18 residues in the CDR3. The germline gives CDR1 SGHAT, CDR2 FQDESV (reference sequence). Trimming shortened V by 2 bases and J by 4 bases, and 21 bases separated the two germline ends. CDR3 DNA: TGTGCCAGCAGCTTATTCCCTTCCGCGGGACAGTTTTACAATGAGCAGTTCTTC. Amino acid sequence: CASSLFPSAGQFYNEQFF.

This clonotype was seen more than once but under ten times. The genes are TRBV12-3 or TRBV12-4 and TRBJ2-7; D is undetermined. Trimming pared 2 bases from V and 3 bases from J, leaving 8 bases between. This CDR3 is built from 13 residues. CDR3 DNA: TGTGCCAGCAGTTTATCCGGGTTCTACGAGCAGTACTTC. It is translated as CASSLSGFYEQYF.

This clonotype was seen at least ten times. This rearrangement joins TRBV27 to TRBJ2-7; D not certain. CDR3 length: 15 residues. The V gene's germline CDR1 is MNHEY and CDR2 SMNVEV (reference sequence). V shed 7 bases and J shed 8 bases, with 24 bases lying between them. The CDR3 DNA is TGTGCCAGCACGGTTGAGTCGGAGTCGCACATGAAGCAGTACTTC. Protein: CASTVESESHMKQYF.